Included here is one TCR beta chain sequence, with context. The antigen it binds to is not known. There are no base qualities to consult, and no much larger clone falls within one base. Receptors were amplified or captured by UMI-ligation and nested PCR. An equimolar mix of two oligonucleotides covering both TRBC1 and TRBC2 was used as the beta constant-region primer. The ligated cDNA went through four rounds of PCR with nested alpha and beta constant-region primers together with the SP2 primer. A single-stranded oligonucleotide containing the SP2 primer and a 12-nucleotide UMI was joined to the 3' end of the cDNA by T4 RNA ligase 1. The ligation reaction was incubated at 16°C for roughly 18-25 hours. PCR2 was usually performed as a SYBR Green qPCR and halted at a preset threshold so that over-amplification would not occur. All purifications after the first were performed with Agencourt AMPure XP magnetic beads. Libraries were quantified by Qubit and checked on a TapeStation, with a main peak expected near 650 bp. Sequencing of the pooled libraries was done on an Illumina MiSeq using v2 2x251 paired-end kits, which typically yielded roughly 1-2.1 million reads per sample. Each sample was pooled at 4 to 5 nM, and roughly 5-7% PhiX was included to help cluster recognition. The paper's processing steps were these. Decombinator assigned V and J genes to Demultiplexor-processed FASTQ reads by tag matching, allowing a single base-pair mismatch. Collapsinator relied on UMIs to fix sequencing errors as well as frequency errors caused by PCR heterogeneity. CDR3Translator translated TCRs and extracted CDR3s from the conserved cysteine to the FGXG phenylalanine, flagging non-productive sequences. Gini, Shannon entropy and inverse Simpson indices were calculated on repertoires that had been subsampled to equal numbers of UMI-defined TCRs. Within the linear range, a power law was fitted to clonotype abundance distributions using maximum likelihood. For one naive CD8 sample, the pipeline and MIGEC produced similar UMI counts, unique TCR numbers and clonal distributions. In one analysis, naive TCRs that were also found in any memory subset of the same donor were excluded from the naive repertoire. The repertoires were searched for roughly 7,000 CMV-associated CDR3 sequences that had been compiled from VDJdb and a published dataset. TCRdb cleaned the public reads at Q25 with fastp, built clones with MiXCR and kept in-frame beta chains. Records with the same CDR3 protein are collapsed into one entry carrying the most frequent genes and DNA. Clone size and V and J calls follow TCRdb, not the original study. The sample table contains some 110,000 distinct CDR3 sequences; only one count was recorded for around 15% of them. The ten largest clones take up approximately 3% of the sample.

Separate amplification of TCR alpha and beta chain libraries was performed from the second PCR step onward. CMV status of each donor was established by measuring IFNgamma production from CD4+ T cells after fresh PBMCs were stimulated overnight with CMV viral lysate. Miltenyi beads were used first to positively select CD4 T cells, and CD8 T cells were then positively selected from the CD4-negative fraction. Cells were stained for CD3, CD4, CD8, CD45RA, CD27 and a live/dead dye and were sorted on a BD Aria II into four subsets based on CD45RA and CD27. Blood came from three healthy volunteers, each fractionated into CD4 and CD8 T cells and then into four differentiation subsets. About 120 ml of peripheral blood was taken from each donor, and PBMC were separated by density-gradient centrifugation on Ficoll-Paque PLUS. Sorted cells were lysed in RLT buffer, and RNA was extracted with a Qiagen RNeasy kit and stored at -80°C.

This sample was taken from a study of naive and memory T cell subsets (dated by TCRdb to about 2017). At the level of the whole study: An open-source, UMI-based TCR alpha and beta sequencing pipeline was applied to sorted naive and memory peripheral blood T cell subsets. The functional CMV T cell responses agreed completely with IgG serology results. RNA was DNase-treated and reverse transcribed with TCR constant-region primers, mostly using SuperScript III. Results and caveats for the whole study, not just this receptor: In both CD4 and CD8 cells, a rise in Gini index and a fall in Shannon and inverse Simpson diversity were observed from naive through CM, EM and EMRA. Clonotypes were defined as single alpha or beta chain sequences, not paired alpha/beta receptors. A power law was followed by TCR abundance, with an exponent that differed between naive and memory subsets but was consistent across the three individuals. A few larger clonotypes were present in naive repertoires, especially CD8 naive repertoires, and these clonotypes were possibly memory cells re-expressing CD45RA. The repertoire findings for the naive and memory subsets could not be validated against a ground truth because none was available. Once error correction was done, more than 90% of naive TCR sequences showed up just once, which made the naive abundance distributions much steeper than those of the memory subsets. RNA-based TCR counts may be influenced by expression changes linked to T cell activation and differentiation.

Counted from cysteine to phenylalanine, this CDR3 has 13 amino acids. CDR3 DNA only is kept here, 39 bases in frame from base 1. Trimming accounts for 4 bases at V and 7 bases at J, while the number of junction bases matched to no gene is 5. The germline V gene gives CDR1 as KGHDR and CDR2 as SFDVKD. This TCR was sampled from a human donor in good health. Sequenced material: naive CD8+ T cells from blood. The sample's cell subset or site label, decoded: naive T cells, CD45RA high CD27+. The chain uses TRBV24-1 and TRBJ1-1, and TRBD1 matches 7 of the central bases. At the DNA level, the sequence is TGTGCCACCAGTGACTGGGACAGCGATGAAGCTTTCTTT. Its product reads: CATSDWDSDEAFF.